Below, 9 T cell receptor beta chains from the same sample are listed, as sequenced in a study of T cells in localized non-small cell lung cancer. Here immunoSEQ multiplex PCR was the method, and the copy in TCRdb shows in-frame clones only, minus some. This table has some 55,000 clones, over 80% appearing once. The sample here was peripheral blood, taken before any cancer treatment. These receptor sequences come from a female donor aged 60 or older with stage II squamous cell lung carcinoma.

The chain joins TRBV7-3 to TRBJ1-6, with a weak D call TRBD1 (6 bases). The V end was cut by 5 bases, the J end by 5 bases, with 16 bases between. Germline loops: CDR1 SGHTA, CDR2 FQGTGA. This CDR3 is built from 16 residues. The CDR3 DNA follows: TGTGCCAGCAGCCAATACGGGACAAAGAATAATTCACCCCTCCACTTT. This codes for CASSQYGTKNNSPLHF. The variable domain in full, completed from reference TRBV7-3 and TRBJ1-6, reads GAGVSQTPSNKVTEKGKYVELRCDPISGHTALYWYRQSLGQGPEFLIYFQGTGAADDSGLPNDRFFAVRPEGSVSTLKIQRTERGDSAVYLCASSQYGTKNNSPLHFGNGTRLTVT.

This chain uses TRBV25-1 with TRBJ1-6, with D perhaps TRBD1 (5 bases). The V gene's germline CDR1 is MGHDK and CDR2 SYGVNS. Trimming took off 5 bases at V and 2 bases at J, with 7 bases between the two ends. The CDR3 has 14 amino acids. The CDR3: CASSKTAYNSPLHF. The DNA of the CDR3 is TGTGCCAGCAGTAAGACAGCCTATAATTCACCCCTCCACTTT.

CDR3 DNA sequence: TGTGCCAGCAGCCGCGAGGGGTCGAGGTCTGGAAACACCATATATTTT. It is translated as CASSREGSRSGNTIYF. The rearrangement links TRBV7-2 to TRBJ1-3; a weak D match, TRBD1 (5 bases). The V and J ends lost 5 bases and 1 base respectively, with 15 bases between them. In germline, CDR1 is SGHTA, CDR2 FQGNSA. The CDR3 extends over 16 amino acids.

V and J are TRBV7-4 and TRBJ1-4; perhaps TRBD1 as D (6 bases). CDR1 is SGHVT and CDR2 is SQSDAQ in the germline V gene. There are 14 residues in the CDR3. Trimming took off 6 bases at V and 4 bases at J, with 12 bases between the two ends. The CDR3: CASRLTGYNEKLFF. The CDR3 DNA reads TGTGCCAGCAGACTCACAGGGTATAATGAAAAACTGTTTTTT.

This chain links TRBV9 with TRBJ2-6, with D maybe TRBD2 (5 bases). The CDR3 is 19 residues long. With 4 bases removed from V and 0 bases from J, the gap between germline ends came to 20 bases. Germline CDR1 SGDLS, CDR2 YYNGEE. CDR3 DNA sequence: TGTGCCAGCAGCCCCACCCCCGGAGGACGGACCTCTGGGGCCAACGTCCTGACTTTC. Protein: CASSPTPGGRTSGANVLTF.

The chain recombines TRBV19 with TRBJ2-1; D is undetermined. Trimming cost V 7 bases and J 8 bases, with 9 bases left between them. Germline V CDR1 and CDR2: LNHDA, SQIVND (reference sequence). The CDR3 contains 11 residues. CDR3 in DNA: TGTGCCAGTACCTGGGTAGATGAGCAGTTCTTC. It encodes CASTWVDEQFF.

The chain links TRBV18 to TRBJ1-1, with D possibly TRBD1 on 5 matching bases. V dropped 6 bases and J dropped 1 base, with 9 bases sitting between them. The germline V gene has CDR1 KGHSH and CDR2 LQKENI. This CDR3 comprises 13 residues. The CDR3 nucleotides are TGTGCCAGCTCCTACGGACAGAACACTGAAGCTTTCTTT. It yields the protein CASSYGQNTEAFF.

DNA of the CDR3: TGTGCCAGCAGTTACACCACTGGGCCCTCCTACGAGCAGTACTTC. Translated: CASSYTTGPSYEQYF. This chain uses TRBV6-5 with TRBJ2-7; D call uncertain. The CDR3 runs 15 residues. Germline values: CDR1 MNHEY, CDR2 SVGAGI. Trimming stripped 2 bases from V and 0 bases from J, with 11 bases between.

V usage is TRBV5-4 and J usage is TRBJ2-3, with TRBD2 matching over 14 bases. The CDR3 extends over 18 amino acids. V gave up 1 base and J gave up 2 bases; unmatched junction bases: 6. Germline loops: CDR1 SGHNT, CDR2 YYREEE (reference sequence). CDR3 loop: CASSLQGLAGGTTDTQYF. The CDR3, as DNA: TGTGCCAGCAGCTTGCAAGGACTAGCGGGGGGTACCACAGATACGCAGTATTTT.